The source of this T cell receptor beta chain is a study of memory CD8 T cells in hepatitis C reinfection (dated by TCRdb to 2016 to 2017). Some background on the complete study: Two consecutive HCV infections were spontaneously resolved by three donors, whereas a primary infection was cleared by two donors who then became chronically infected after reinfection. A case counted as HCV reinfection when an HCV RNA test came back positive after two negative tests taken at least 60 days apart. Samples from before reinfection were taken anywhere from 55 to 20 weeks prior to reinfection being detected. In 4 or 5 donors, the study followed the TCR beta repertoire of virus-specific CD8 T cells over time through an HCV reinfection episode. Five or six reinfection cases with stored pre-reinfection samples were identified between the late 2000s and the early 2010s. In the reinfection study, participants who had resolved a prior HCV infection were followed every 3 months.

From the cysteine through the phenylalanine, the CDR3 covers 13 amino acids. The kept DNA is CDR3 alone, 39 bases in frame from the first base. The germline V gene provides CDR1 SGHDN and CDR2 FVKESK. Cut back by 4 bases and 5 bases, the V and J ends lie 10 bases apart. The time point label, as the study defines it: pre-reinfection, 55 to 20 weeks before reinfection detection. TCR sequencing was performed on the sorted cells directly ex vivo, without any in vitro expansion beforehand. The donors, who were people who inject drugs, were enrolled in the Montreal Acute Hepatitis C Cohort Study (HEPCO) in Canada. As controls, total naive CD8 T cells were sorted as viable CD3+ CD8+ CD45RO- cells from a couple of donors at all three reinfection time points. Before sorting, cryopreserved peripheral blood mononuclear cells were thawed, and CD8 T cells were purified from the thawed cells. The MACS CD8+ T cell Isolation Kit was used to enrich CD8 T cells by negative selection. Cell sorting was done on a BD FACSAria II sorter with FACSDiva software, and data were analyzed with FlowJo.

On this clone: The specificity of this receptor is unknown. Qualities for individual bases were not recorded, and no much larger clone is one base off.

Libraries were prepared through the immunoSEQ multiplex PCR assay. Genomic DNA was extracted from sorted cells, and the TCR beta V, D and J regions were sequenced by Adaptive Biotechnologies' automated high-throughput method. CDR3 regions were amplified with a two-step, bias-controlled multiplex PCR. Amplified TCR beta libraries were sequenced on an Illumina instrument. Under the source paper's analysis protocol: Demultiplexed reads were processed to reduce amplification and sequencing bias, and CDR3 sequences were assigned to gene families using the IMGT database. ImmunoSEQ software version 2.0 was used to analyze the repertoire data. Out-of-frame sequences and sequences with stop codons in the CDR3 were removed from clonotype lists. Any clonotype with a frequency under 0.01% was left out, since that frequency corresponded to less than one cell. To get richness, observed richness was divided by input cell number, while evenness came from dividing Shannon entropy by log observed richness. Repertoire diversity and the similarity between time points were measured using Simpson diversity and Morisita-Horn overlap indices. Clonotypes were grouped as dominant (>1%), sub-dominant (0.5-0.99%), low abundance (0.1-0.49%) or lowest abundance (<0.1%). The germline index was obtained by subtracting total nucleotide additions from total CDR3 length and then dividing the result by total CDR3 length. What TCRdb holds here is the immuneACCESS table cut down to in-frame rearrangements. Part of the clones is not present; checked against another copy, under half of the missing clones reflect an unresolved V gene, and the others are unexplained. From that table come the V and J calls and clone size; the DNA was used to work out D and trimming. The sample table shows 50,000 or so clones, and over 85% are seen once. The biggest ten clones account for roughly 1% of the sample.

Overall results and qualifications from the work: Because the study included only 4 or 5 donors, definitive conclusions about public clonotypes linked to secondary clearance could not be reached.

Recombination connected TRBV14 to TRBJ2-3; TRBD2 is a possible D gene, resting on 5 matching bases. This receptor was identified in a man aged 18 to 29 with hepatitis C virus infection. Sequenced: naive CD8+ T cells sorted from blood. Reading the label with the study, this specimen's cell subset or site is: total naive CD8+CD45RO- T cells. The nucleotides read TGTGCCAGCAGCCTGACAACTAGAGATACGCAGTATTTT. Its translation is CASSLTTRDTQYF.